The sequence of this T cell receptor beta chain was determined in a study of T cell responses to AZD1222 COVID-19 vaccine. Overall study findings and caveats: When two AZD1222 doses had been given, Spike-specific TCR breadth and depth rose.

A remark on this clone: Its target is not known.

The ends were cut back, 4 bases at V and 3 bases at J, with 17 bases in the middle. CDR1 and CDR2 from the germline V gene are SGDLS and YYNGEE. The CDR3 totals 15 residues. Sequencing used immunoSEQ multiplex PCR; TCRdb keeps in-frame clones, though not all of them. The data show 130,000 or so clones, roughly 90% seen once. This sequence was found in an adult in good health. The sequences come from peripheral blood, collected on day 0 of AZD1222 vaccination. V is TRBV9 and J is TRBJ2-7, with no clear D. CDR3: CASSPLSDRDYEQYF. The CDR3 bases are TGTGCCAGCAGCCCCCTTTCGGATAGGGACTACGAGCAGTACTTC.